A selection of T cell receptor beta chains follows, all from one sample in a study of T cell responses to AZD1222 COVID-19 vaccine. Here immunoSEQ multiplex PCR was the method, and the copy in TCRdb shows in-frame clones only, minus some. This table holds 140,000 to 150,000 clones, approximately 90% found once. Specimen: peripheral blood, collected 28 days after the second AZD1222 dose. These receptors were taken from an adult who received the AZD1222 COVID-19 vaccine. CDR3s include the opening cysteine and the closing phenylalanine or tryptophan. The D gene is left open where the match is weak. Size tells how often a clone was seen (once, few, many) or the class of an expanded clone, and some rows leave it out.

TRBV18	TRBJ1-5	NA	NA	CASSRWGEDQPQHF	TGTGCCAGCTCTCGGTGGGGCGAAGACCAGCCCCAGCATTTT
TRBV2	TRBJ1-5	TRBD1	NA	CASRGQGASNQPQHF	TGTGCCAGCAGGGGACAGGGGGCTAGCAATCAGCCCCAGCATTTT
TRBV7-8	TRBJ2-1	NA	NA	CASSLASGHPSSYNEQFF	TGTGCCAGCAGCTTAGCGTCCGGACACCCCAGCTCCTACAATGAGCAGTTCTTC
TRBV7-6	TRBJ2-1	NA	NA	CASSLINEQFF	TGTGCCAGCAGCTTAATCAATGAGCAGTTCTTC
TRBV9	TRBJ2-7	NA	NA	CASSVYPDTAYEQYF	TGTGCCAGCAGCGTATACCCGGATACCGCCTACGAGCAGTACTTC
TRBV11-3	TRBJ2-1	NA	NA	CASSLVASRDNEQFF	TGTGCCAGCAGCTTAGTAGCTAGCCGCGACAATGAGCAGTTCTTC
TRBV3-1/TRBV3-2	TRBJ1-2	NA	NA	CASSQRSSSNVNYGYTF	TGTGCCAGCAGCCAAAGGTCGAGCAGCAACGTTAACTATGGCTACACCTTC
TRBV7-9	TRBJ2-3	TRBD2	NA	CASSLGGVAGVTDTQYF	TGTGCCAGCAGCTTAGGTGGTGTTGCGGGAGTGACAGATACGCAGTATTTT
TRBV4-1	TRBJ2-3	NA	NA	CASSQERDPSYTQYF	TGCGCCAGCAGCCAAGAGAGGGACCCAAGCTATACGCAGTATTTT
TRBV5-1	TRBJ2-3	NA	NA	CASSLARDTQYF	TGCGCCAGCAGCTTGGCCCGAGATACGCAGTATTTT
TRBV9	TRBJ1-3	NA	NA	CASSVGNTIYF	TGTGCCAGCAGCGTAGGTAACACCATATATTTT
TRBV7-9	TRBJ1-2	NA	NA	CASSPVMGSSNYGYTF	TGTGCCAGCAGCCCGGTTATGGGCAGCTCTAACTATGGCTACACCTTC
TRBV28	TRBJ2-7	NA	NA	CASSLSREQYF	TGTGCCAGCAGTCTGTCGCGCGAGCAGTACTTC
TRBV4-2	TRBJ2-1	TRBD2	NA	CASSQDRGASGINNEQFF	TGTGCCAGCAGCCAAGATAGGGGCGCTAGCGGGATTAACAATGAGCAGTTCTTC
TRBV25-1	TRBJ2-1	TRBD2	NA	CASSEFGKRASGNNEQFF	TGTGCCAGCAGTGAATTTGGTAAGCGGGCTAGCGGCAACAATGAGCAGTTCTTC
TRBV7-2	TRBJ2-1	NA	NA	CASSSPPRTNRFF	TGTGCCAGCAGCTCCCCCCCCCGGACTAATCGGTTCTTC
TRBV28	TRBJ2-5	NA	NA	CASSLALGQETQYF	TGTGCCAGCAGTTTAGCGCTTGGTCAAGAGACCCAGTACTTC
TRBV7-6	TRBJ1-2	TRBD1	NA	CASSGTGSGYTF	TGTGCCAGCAGCGGGACAGGGTCCGGCTACACCTTC
TRBV7-2	TRBJ1-6	NA	NA	CASSPQGGPANSPLHF	TGTGCCAGCAGCCCCCAGGGTGGACCTGCAAATTCACCCCTCCACTTT
TRBV12-5	TRBJ2-2	NA	NA	CASGLVPTAGELFF	TGTGCTAGTGGTTTGGTACCGACGGCCGGGGAGCTGTTTTTT
TRBV28	TRBJ2-5	NA	NA	CASSSTNPQETQYF	TGTGCCAGCAGTTCTACAAATCCCCAAGAGACCCAGTACTTC
TRBV20-1	TRBJ2-7	NA	NA	CSMGSLPYF	TGCAGTATGGGATCCCTCCCATACTTC
TRBV3-1/TRBV3-2	TRBJ2-7	TRBD2	NA	CASSQMSTSGVAYEQYF	TGTGCCAGCAGCCAAATGTCGACTAGCGGGGTAGCTTACGAGCAGTACTTC
TRBV7-9	TRBJ2-7	NA	NA	CASSLGAGLSYEQYF	TGTGCCAGCAGCTTAGGGGCGGGTCTCTCCTACGAGCAGTACTTC
TRBV9	TRBJ1-2	TRBD1	NA	CASSVGEGQNGYTF	TGTGCCAGCAGCGTAGGAGAGGGACAGAACGGCTACACCTTC
TRBV27	TRBJ2-7	NA	NA	CASTLGGEQYF	TGTGCCAGCACCTTGGGGGGCGAGCAGTACTTC
TRBV7-8	TRBJ1-2	TRBD1	NA	CASSLDQQGAFGGYTF	TGTGCCAGCAGCTTAGACCAGCAGGGGGCTTTCGGTGGCTACACCTTC
TRBV27	TRBJ1-6	TRBD1	NA	CASRTRGQGNSPLHF	TGTGCCAGCCGCACCCGGGGACAGGGTAATTCACCCCTCCACTTT
TRBV7-8	TRBJ1-1	TRBD1	NA	CASSRDREDTEAFF	TGTGCCAGCAGCCGGGACAGGGAAGACACTGAAGCTTTCTTT
TRBV3-1/TRBV3-2	TRBJ2-1	NA	NA	CASSPPHPRAEHTYNEQFF	TGTGCCAGCAGCCCCCCCCACCCCCGGGCAGAACACACTTACAATGAGCAGTTCTTC
TRBV18	TRBJ1-2	NA	NA	CASSPGPQGNYGYTF	TGTGCCAGCTCACCAGGTCCACAGGGAAACTATGGCTACACCTTC
TRBV5-4	TRBJ1-1	NA	NA	CASSLPNTEAFF	TGTGCCAGCAGCCTCCCGAACACTGAAGCTTTCTTT
TRBV13	TRBJ1-6	NA	many	CASSATSSYNSPLHF	TGTGCCAGCAGCGCCACGAGCTCCTATAATTCACCCCTCCACTTT
TRBV19	TRBJ1-2	NA	NA	CASSIAPLAAGHNLLFYGYTF	TGTGCCAGTAGTATAGCCCCATTGGCGGCAGGCCACAACCTTCTCTTCTATGGCTACACCTTC
TRBV5-1	TRBJ2-7	TRBD2	once	CASSLAGTSGEQYF	TGCGCCAGCAGCTTGGCGGGGACTAGCGGCGAGCAGTACTTC
TRBV7-2	TRBJ1-1	NA	NA	CASSYGHQNTEAFF	TGTGCCAGCAGCTATGGACACCAGAACACTGAAGCTTTCTTT
TRBV18	TRBJ1-6	NA	NA	CASSPTGPSSYNSPLHF	TGTGCCAGCTCACCGACGGGGCCAAGCTCCTATAATTCACCCCTCCACTTT
TRBV11-3	TRBJ1-1	NA	NA	CASSFHGVSSTEAFF	TGTGCCAGCAGCTTCCATGGGGTCTCAAGCACTGAAGCTTTCTTT
TRBV6-6	TRBJ1-2	NA	NA	CASSYSMTGDYGYTF	TGTGCCAGCAGTTACTCTATGACAGGAGACTATGGCTACACCTTC
TRBV6-6	TRBJ1-4	TRBD1	NA	CASDRGGEKLFF	TGTGCCAGCGACAGGGGCGGTGAAAAACTGTTTTTT
TRBV30	TRBJ1-1	TRBD1	few	CARETGEAGTEAFF	TGTGCCCGAGAGACAGGGGAGGCTGGCACTGAAGCTTTCTTT
TRBV11-3	TRBJ2-7	TRBD2	NA	CASSFGGLPSSYEQYF	TGTGCCAGCAGCTTTGGGGGACTACCAAGCTCCTACGAGCAGTACTTC
TRBV28	TRBJ1-2	NA	NA	CASSLVSRDTYQYGYTF	TGTGCCAGCAGTTTGGTTTCCCGGGACACCTACCAATATGGCTACACCTTC
TRBV18	TRBJ1-1	TRBD1	NA	CASSRQGASGTEAFF	TGTGCCAGCTCAAGACAGGGGGCGAGTGGCACTGAAGCTTTCTTT
TRBV5-1	TRBJ1-3	NA	NA	CASSLSGASGNTIYF	TGCGCCAGCAGCTTGTCGGGGGCCTCTGGAAACACCATATATTTT
TRBV19	TRBJ1-6	TRBD1	NA	CASSQAARGNSPLHF	TGTGCCAGTAGTCAGGCTGCCAGGGGGAATTCACCCCTCCACTTT
TRBV6-5	TRBJ1-5	NA	NA	CASDRTYSNQPQHF	TGTGCCAGTGACAGGACCTATAGCAATCAGCCCCAGCATTTT
TRBV7-6	TRBJ1-6	TRBD1	once	CASSEQGTLNSPLHF	TGTGCCAGCAGCGAACAGGGGACACTGAATTCACCCCTCCACTTT